Following are 9 T cell receptor beta chains from one sample sequenced in a study of response to subunit inactivated influenza vaccine. TCRdb independently ran MiXCR on the RT-PCR reads; one entry per CDR3 protein. Of hundreds of thousands of distinct CDR3 sequences in the sample, around 13% were seen once. Sequencing used PBMCs from blood, obtained around 14 days before vaccination. All receptors come from a man aged 45-65 years who received an inactivated influenza vaccine.

V usage is TRBV7-9 and J usage is TRBJ2-5; weak D call: TRBD1 (5 bases). The V gene lost 6 bases and the J gene lost 3 bases, with 8 bases spanning the gap. This CDR3 region has 12 residues. CDR1 is SEHNR, CDR2 FQNEAQ, per germline (reference sequence). CDR3 sequence (DNA): TGTGCCAGCAGGGAGACAGAAGAGACCCAGTACTTC. Amino acids: CASRETEETQYF.

This clonotype was seen a few times. This rearrangement joins TRBV7-2 to TRBJ1-5, with D maybe TRBD1 (6 bases). V was trimmed by 2 bases and J by 6 bases, leaving 17 bases between them. The germline V gene encodes CDR1 SGHTA and CDR2 FQGNSA. The CDR3 has 16 residues. DNA for the CDR3: TGTGCCAGCAGCTTAAGTTGGCAGGGGCGAAGTCAGCCCCAGCATTTT. Its translation is CASSLSWQGRSQPQHF.

The chain couples TRBV30 to TRBJ2-7; D is uncertain. V was cut by 1 base and J by 0 bases, with 4 bases left in between. Germline V lookup: CDR1 GTSNPN, CDR2 SVGIG (reference sequence). This CDR3 spans 12 amino acids. The CDR3 region is CAWSENSYEQYF. In DNA, the CDR3 is TGTGCCTGGAGTGAGAACTCCTACGAGCAGTACTTC.

J is TRBJ1-5 and V is TRBV30; TRBD1 aligns across 8 bases. Germline V gene data show CDR1 as GTSNPN and CDR2 as SVGIG (reference sequence). Trimming cost V 4 bases and J 2 bases; bases outside gene matches: 16. The CDR3 runs 18 residues. The CDR3 bases are TGTGCCTGGACGAGGGGAGACAGGGGCGGGGACGGCAATCAGCCCCAGCATTTT. Its protein product is CAWTRGDRGGDGNQPQHF.

The V and J genes are TRBV7-3 and TRBJ1-1, with D perhaps TRBD1 (6 bases). The CDR3 is 13 amino acids. CDR1 SGHTA and CDR2 FQGTGA come from the germline V gene. V shed 6 bases and J shed 11 bases, with 19 bases lying between them. The CDR3 nucleotides are TGTGCCAGCAGTTCACAGGGCGGAGGTTCCGCTTTCTTT. It specifies CASSSQGGGSAFF.

J is TRBJ2-5 and V is TRBV2; 7 nucleotides align to TRBD2. The CDR3 consists of 13 residues. V dropped 8 bases and J dropped 5; count of bases not matched to a gene: 8. Looked up from germline, CDR1 is SNHLY and CDR2 is FYNNEI. The CDR3 spells CASGLGAGETQYF. The CDR3 bases are TGTGCCAGCGGGCTGGGAGCGGGGGAGACCCAGTACTTC.

The chain uses TRBV4-3 and TRBJ2-1; 8 nucleotides align to TRBD1. This CDR3 is 15 amino acids long. CDR1 LGHNA and CDR2 YSLEER come from the germline V gene. J gave up 2 bases and V 2 bases, and 2 bases lay outside the gene matches. CDR3 region: CASSQTDRAYNEQFF. CDR3 bases: TGCGCCAGCAGCCAAACGGACAGGGCCTACAATGAGCAGTTCTTC.

V usage is TRBV28 and J usage is TRBJ2-5; D perhaps matches TRBD2 (6 bases). V dropped 5 bases and J dropped 9 bases, with 25 bases sitting between them. Germline V gene lookup returns CDR1 MDHEN and CDR2 SYDVKM. CDR3 size: 16 residues. The CDR3 loop is CASSPPTPGVQGAQYF. The DNA of the CDR3 is TGTGCCAGCAGTCCCCCGACACCGGGGGTCCAAGGGGCCCAGTACTTC.

There are a few counts of this clonotype. The chain uses TRBV3-1 and TRBJ2-1; 9 positions agree with TRBD2. With V trimmed by 1 base and J by 6 bases, 7 bases remained unmatched. The germline V gene has CDR1 LGHDT and CDR2 YNNKEL (reference sequence). This CDR3 has 16 amino acids. The CDR3 protein is CASSQVGAGGFNEQFF. CDR3 sequence (DNA): TGTGCCAGCAGCCAAGTCGGAGCGGGAGGATTCAATGAGCAGTTCTTC.